The source of this T cell receptor beta chain is a study of patients and donors after allogeneic stem cell transplantation. TCRdb passed the RT-PCR reads through MiXCR, listing each CDR3 protein once. The sample holds about a million distinct CDR3 sequences, about 20% seen once. Trimming removed 6 bases at V and 4 bases at J, with 21 bases between. The germline V gene encodes CDR1 DFQATT and CDR2 SNEGSKA (reference sequence). There are 15 residues in the CDR3. This clonotype was found a few times. The source of this sequence is a human donor who was either an allogeneic HSCT recipient or a stem cell or donor lymphocyte infusion donor (not recorded which). It is not recorded whose cells these are; they may come from a transplant donor. The sequenced sample consisted of blood, either unsorted or a sorted T cell fraction (not recorded which). The chain uses TRBV20-1 and TRBJ1-1; maybe TRBD1 (5 bases). The CDR3 sequence: CSARDPQGWSTEAFF. As DNA, the CDR3 is TGCAGTGCCAGGGACCCCCAGGGTTGGTCCACTGAAGCTTTCTTT.